Listed below are T cell receptor beta chains from one sample, sequenced in a study of blood T cell repertoires in COVID-19. Data came from immunoSEQ multiplex PCR; TCRdb stores just in-frame clones and leaves some out. In the table there are almost 70,000 clones, roughly 88% of which are singletons. Sequenced material: peripheral blood. The receptors derive from a woman in her 70s with acute or convalescent COVID-19. Both conserved end residues are part of each CDR3. A D gene is named only where the DNA matches it firmly. Some rows mark clone size as missing; the rest say once, few, many or name a class of expanded clone.

d_gene: .; v_gene: TRBV2; j_gene: TRBJ1-6; abundance: .; CDR3aa: CASGQTISNSPLHF; CDR3nt: TGTGCCAGCGGACAGACGATTTCCAATTCACCCCTCCACTTT
d_gene: .; v_gene: TRBV28; j_gene: TRBJ1-5; abundance: .; CDR3aa: CASSSTEPQHF; CDR3nt: TGTGCCAGCAGTTCTACAGAGCCCCAGCATTTT
d_gene: .; v_gene: TRBV9; j_gene: TRBJ2-3; abundance: .; CDR3aa: CASSVGGDILTDTQYF; CDR3nt: TGTGCCAGCAGCGTAGGAGGGGACATCCTCACAGATACGCAGTATTTT
d_gene: .; v_gene: TRBV7-3; j_gene: TRBJ1-1; abundance: .; CDR3aa: CASRFGQGGFQNTEAFF; CDR3nt: TGTGCCAGCAGGTTCGGCCAGGGAGGGTTCCAAAACACTGAAGCTTTCTTT
d_gene: TRBD2; v_gene: TRBV18; j_gene: TRBJ2-1; abundance: .; CDR3aa: CASSLPGTSGDEQFF; CDR3nt: TGTGCCAGCTCACTACCCGGGACTAGCGGAGATGAGCAGTTCTTC
d_gene: TRBD1; v_gene: TRBV6-1; j_gene: TRBJ1-2; abundance: .; CDR3aa: CASSEPGTGYGYTF; CDR3nt: TGTGCCAGCAGTGAGCCCGGGACAGGCTATGGCTACACCTTC
d_gene: TRBD1; v_gene: TRBV6-5; j_gene: TRBJ1-5; abundance: .; CDR3aa: CASSGQGAGQPQHF; CDR3nt: TGTGCCAGCTCGGGACAGGGGGCGGGTCAGCCCCAGCATTTT
d_gene: TRBD2; v_gene: TRBV19; j_gene: TRBJ2-1; abundance: .; CDR3aa: CASSIGAGTSGNNEQFF; CDR3nt: TGTGCCAGTAGTATAGGGGCCGGGACTAGCGGTAACAATGAGCAGTTCTTC
d_gene: .; v_gene: TRBV2; j_gene: TRBJ2-5; abundance: .; CDR3aa: CASSVSTTGRETQYF; CDR3nt: TGTGCCAGCAGTGTATCAACCACGGGTCGGGAGACCCAGTACTTC
d_gene: TRBD1; v_gene: TRBV11-2; j_gene: TRBJ1-1; abundance: .; CDR3aa: CASSLWTIRQGRDTEAFF; CDR3nt: TGTGCCAGCAGCCTGTGGACCATCCGACAGGGGAGGGACACTGAAGCTTTCTTT
d_gene: .; v_gene: TRBV6-2/TRBV6-3; j_gene: TRBJ2-2; abundance: .; CDR3aa: CASSYSPGGAPSNTGELFF; CDR3nt: TGTGCCAGCAGTTACTCCCCGGGCGGGGCCCCATCGAACACCGGGGAGCTGTTTTTT
d_gene: .; v_gene: TRBV11-2; j_gene: TRBJ1-1; abundance: .; CDR3aa: CASSFRENTEAFF; CDR3nt: TGTGCCAGCAGCTTCCGGGAGAACACTGAAGCTTTCTTT
d_gene: .; v_gene: TRBV28; j_gene: TRBJ2-7; abundance: .; CDR3aa: CASSFGVQYF; CDR3nt: TGTGCCAGCAGTTTCGGGGTGCAGTACTTC
d_gene: .; v_gene: TRBV20-1; j_gene: TRBJ2-1; abundance: .; CDR3aa: CSASIDEQFF; CDR3nt: TGCAGTGCTAGTATCGATGAGCAGTTCTTC
d_gene: TRBD1; v_gene: TRBV7-3; j_gene: TRBJ1-1; abundance: .; CDR3aa: CASSLKPPGQHKPNTEAFF; CDR3nt: TGTGCCAGCAGCTTAAAGCCCCCGGGACAGCATAAACCTAACACTGAAGCTTTCTTT
d_gene: TRBD1; v_gene: TRBV28; j_gene: TRBJ1-1; abundance: .; CDR3aa: CASRQGAGREAFF; CDR3nt: TGTGCCAGCAGGCAGGGGGCGGGTAGAGAAGCTTTCTTT
d_gene: .; v_gene: TRBV19; j_gene: TRBJ1-1; abundance: .; CDR3aa: CASSMISEGRTEAFF; CDR3nt: TGTGCCAGTAGTATGATCTCGGAGGGGCGGACTGAAGCTTTCTTT
d_gene: .; v_gene: TRBV28; j_gene: TRBJ2-5; abundance: .; CDR3aa: CASSFVQGRETQYF; CDR3nt: TGTGCCAGCAGTTTCGTACAGGGACGAGAGACCCAGTACTTC
d_gene: .; v_gene: TRBV11-1; j_gene: TRBJ2-7; abundance: .; CDR3aa: CASSLGQGGRYEQYF; CDR3nt: TGTGCCAGCAGCTTAGGGCAGGGAGGTAGGTACGAGCAGTACTTC
d_gene: .; v_gene: TRBV6-1; j_gene: TRBJ1-2; abundance: .; CDR3aa: CASSEAQHYGYTF; CDR3nt: TGTGCCAGCAGTGAAGCACAGCACTATGGCTACACCTTC
d_gene: .; v_gene: TRBV6-5; j_gene: TRBJ2-2; abundance: .; CDR3aa: CASNGNTGELFF; CDR3nt: TGTGCCAGCAACGGGAACACCGGGGAGCTGTTTTTT
d_gene: .; v_gene: TRBV5-5; j_gene: TRBJ2-3; abundance: once; CDR3aa: CASSVSARATDTQYF; CDR3nt: TGTGCCAGCAGCGTTAGCGCTAGAGCTACAGATACGCAGTATTTT
d_gene: TRBD2; v_gene: TRBV30; j_gene: TRBJ2-7; abundance: .; CDR3aa: CAWKRAGGPYEQYF; CDR3nt: TGTGCCTGGAAGAGAGCGGGAGGGCCCTACGAGCAGTACTTC
d_gene: .; v_gene: TRBV28; j_gene: TRBJ1-5; abundance: .; CDR3aa: CASSILNNQPQHF; CDR3nt: TGTGCCAGCAGTATTCTTAACAATCAGCCCCAGCATTTT
d_gene: .; v_gene: TRBV7-2; j_gene: TRBJ2-1; abundance: .; CDR3aa: CASRQPLSYNEQFF; CDR3nt: TGTGCCAGCAGACAGCCTTTATCCTACAATGAGCAGTTCTTC
d_gene: TRBD1; v_gene: TRBV27; j_gene: TRBJ1-3; abundance: .; CDR3aa: CASSVKGASGNTIYF; CDR3nt: TGTGCCAGCAGCGTTAAGGGGGCGTCTGGAAACACCATATATTTT
d_gene: TRBD1; v_gene: TRBV7-2; j_gene: TRBJ1-5; abundance: .; CDR3aa: CASSASQGARSQPQHF; CDR3nt: TGTGCCAGCAGCGCATCACAGGGGGCAAGGTCGCAGCCCCAGCATTTT
d_gene: .; v_gene: TRBV2; j_gene: TRBJ1-4; abundance: .; CDR3aa: CASSPTGRGNEKLFF; CDR3nt: TGTGCCAGCAGTCCTACAGGGAGGGGGAATGAAAAACTGTTTTTT
d_gene: .; v_gene: TRBV5-5; j_gene: TRBJ2-5; abundance: .; CDR3aa: CASTFPSETQYF; CDR3nt: TGTGCCAGCACCTTTCCGTCCGAGACCCAGTACTTC
d_gene: TRBD2; v_gene: TRBV19; j_gene: TRBJ2-1; abundance: .; CDR3aa: CASVRTSGSNEQFF; CDR3nt: TGTGCCAGTGTAAGGACTAGCGGGAGCAATGAGCAGTTCTTC
d_gene: .; v_gene: TRBV5-1; j_gene: TRBJ2-2; abundance: .; CDR3aa: CASSFQGLTGELFF; CDR3nt: TGCGCCAGCAGCTTCCAGGGTCTCACCGGGGAGCTGTTTTTT
d_gene: TRBD1; v_gene: TRBV24-1; j_gene: TRBJ2-2; abundance: .; CDR3aa: CATSDSRQGRTGELFF; CDR3nt: TGTGCCACCAGTGATTCTCGACAGGGAAGGACCGGGGAGCTGTTTTTT
d_gene: .; v_gene: TRBV28; j_gene: TRBJ1-5; abundance: few; CDR3aa: CASSPVSGANNQPQHF; CDR3nt: TGTGCCAGCAGTCCGGTGTCAGGGGCGAACAATCAGCCCCAGCATTTT
d_gene: TRBD1; v_gene: TRBV10-3; j_gene: TRBJ2-7; abundance: .; CDR3aa: CAITQGSRNEQYF; CDR3nt: TGTGCCATCACACAGGGGTCAAGGAACGAGCAGTACTTC
d_gene: .; v_gene: TRBV5-1; j_gene: TRBJ1-1; abundance: once; CDR3aa: CASSAQGGNTEAFF; CDR3nt: TGCGCCAGCAGCGCCCAGGGAGGGAACACTGAAGCTTTCTTT
d_gene: .; v_gene: TRBV6-5; j_gene: TRBJ1-1; abundance: .; CDR3aa: CASSYLSAGNTEAFF; CDR3nt: TGTGCCAGCAGTTACTTGTCGGCAGGGAACACTGAAGCTTTCTTT
d_gene: .; v_gene: TRBV7-3; j_gene: TRBJ2-5; abundance: few; CDR3aa: CASSLTPSADQETQYF; CDR3nt: TGTGCCAGCAGCTTAACCCCCTCGGCGGACCAAGAGACCCAGTACTTC
d_gene: TRBD1; v_gene: TRBV7-6; j_gene: TRBJ2-7; abundance: once; CDR3aa: CASSLGPGQPAYEQYF; CDR3nt: TGTGCCAGCAGCTTAGGACCGGGACAGCCTGCTTACGAGCAGTACTTC
d_gene: .; v_gene: TRBV24-1; j_gene: TRBJ1-5; abundance: .; CDR3aa: CATSEMGAHQPQHF; CDR3nt: TGTGCCACCAGTGAAATGGGGGCCCATCAGCCCCAGCATTTT
d_gene: .; v_gene: TRBV30; j_gene: TRBJ1-1; abundance: .; CDR3aa: CAWNLLGARHTEAFF; CDR3nt: TGTGCCTGGAACCTCCTTGGGGCCCGACACACTGAAGCTTTCTTT
d_gene: .; v_gene: TRBV28; j_gene: TRBJ2-1; abundance: once; CDR3aa: CASSFLEGRSSYNEQFF; CDR3nt: TGTGCCAGCAGTTTCCTTGAGGGCCGGAGCTCCTACAATGAGCAGTTCTTC
d_gene: .; v_gene: TRBV27; j_gene: TRBJ1-1; abundance: once; CDR3aa: CASSITRDTEAFF; CDR3nt: TGTGCCAGCAGTATTACTCGGGACACTGAAGCTTTCTTT
d_gene: TRBD2; v_gene: TRBV2; j_gene: TRBJ2-2; abundance: .; CDR3aa: CASGTSGVYTGELFF; CDR3nt: TGTGCCAGTGGGACTAGCGGGGTGTACACCGGGGAGCTGTTTTTT
d_gene: .; v_gene: TRBV3-1/TRBV3-2; j_gene: TRBJ1-2; abundance: .; CDR3aa: CASSQEEGNYGYTF; CDR3nt: TGTGCCAGCAGCCAAGAGGAGGGAAACTATGGCTACACCTTC
d_gene: .; v_gene: TRBV30; j_gene: TRBJ1-4; abundance: .; CDR3aa: CAWTGETNEKLFF; CDR3nt: TGTGCCTGGACGGGGGAGACTAATGAAAAACTGTTTTTT
d_gene: TRBD1; v_gene: TRBV10-3; j_gene: TRBJ1-1; abundance: .; CDR3aa: CAISVGQLNTEAFF; CDR3nt: TGTGCCATCAGTGTGGGACAGCTGAACACTGAAGCTTTCTTT
d_gene: .; v_gene: TRBV7-3; j_gene: TRBJ1-3; abundance: .; CDR3aa: CASSQGNGNTIYF; CDR3nt: TGTGCCAGCAGCCAGGGGAATGGAAACACCATATATTTT
d_gene: .; v_gene: TRBV10-3; j_gene: TRBJ2-3; abundance: .; CDR3aa: CAISPRTDTQYF; CDR3nt: TGTGCCATCTCTCCCCGCACAGATACGCAGTATTTT
d_gene: .; v_gene: TRBV5-4; j_gene: TRBJ1-6; abundance: .; CDR3aa: CASSPQGLQSPLHF; CDR3nt: TGTGCCAGCAGCCCACAGGGCCTCCAGTCACCCCTCCACTTT
d_gene: TRBD1; v_gene: TRBV5-6; j_gene: TRBJ1-2; abundance: .; CDR3aa: CASSFRTGDRYTF; CDR3nt: TGTGCCAGCAGCTTCCGGACAGGGGATCGCTACACCTTC
d_gene: .; v_gene: TRBV28; j_gene: TRBJ1-1; abundance: .; CDR3aa: CASSVGGDGWPEAFF; CDR3nt: TGTGCCAGCAGTGTGGGGGGGGATGGGTGGCCTGAAGCTTTCTTT